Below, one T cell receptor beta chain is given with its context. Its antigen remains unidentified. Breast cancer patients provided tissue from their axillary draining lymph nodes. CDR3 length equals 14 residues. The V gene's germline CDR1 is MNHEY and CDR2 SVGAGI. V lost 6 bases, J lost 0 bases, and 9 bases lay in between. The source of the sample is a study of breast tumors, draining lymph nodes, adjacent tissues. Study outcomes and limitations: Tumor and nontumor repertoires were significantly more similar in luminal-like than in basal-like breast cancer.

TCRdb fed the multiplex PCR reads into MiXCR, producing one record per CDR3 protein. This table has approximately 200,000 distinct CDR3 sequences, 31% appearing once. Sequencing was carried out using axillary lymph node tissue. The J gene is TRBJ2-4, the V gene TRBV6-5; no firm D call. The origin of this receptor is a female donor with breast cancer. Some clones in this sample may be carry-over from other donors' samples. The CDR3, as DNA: TGTGCCAGCAGGCCCCCTGGAGCCAAAAACATTCAGTACTTC. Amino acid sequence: CASRPPGAKNIQYF.